Listed here are 29 T cell receptor beta chains from one sample, sequenced in a study of CD8 T cells in ankylosing spondylitis. TCRdb used MiXCR to reprocess the 5' RACE reads, holding one entry per CDR3 protein. The sample shows about 160,000 distinct CDR3 sequences, 40% to 50% of them seen only once. The sample taken for sequencing was synovial fluid, either unsorted or a sorted T cell fraction (not recorded which). These TCRs come from a male donor with ankylosing spondylitis.

The rearrangement links TRBV7-6 to TRBJ1-1; 7 bases align to TRBD1. The CDR3 consists of 15 residues. Germline loops: CDR1 SGHVS, CDR2 FNYEAQ. J was trimmed by 7 bases and V by 5 bases; bases with no gene match: 13. DNA of the CDR3: TGTGCCAGCAGCCCGCACCCCGACAGGGCAAGTGAAGCTTTCTTT. Protein: CASSPHPDRASEAFF.

This chain links TRBV7-8 with TRBJ1-4; D is undetermined. V shed 2 bases and J shed 0 bases, with 10 bases lying between them. The CDR3 loop spans 16 amino acids. Germline CDR1 reads SGHVS; CDR2 reads FQNEAQ. CDR3 loop: CASSLPTHATNEKLFF. CDR3 DNA sequence: TGTGCCAGCAGCTTACCCACGCACGCAACTAATGAAAAACTGTTTTTT.

The rearrangement joins TRBV19 to TRBJ1-2; 10 bases agree with TRBD1. The CDR3 covers 14 residues. V lost 7 bases and J lost 5; bases outside the gene matches: 7. CDR1 is LNHDA and CDR2 is SQIVND in the germline V gene (reference sequence). The CDR3 region is CASTPTGGGYGYTF. For the CDR3, the DNA is TGTGCCAGTACCCCGACAGGGGGCGGGTATGGCTACACCTTC. The whole variable domain, remainder taken from reference TRBV19 and TRBJ1-2, is DGGITQSPKYLFRKEGQNVTLSCEQNLNHDAMYWYRQDPGQGLRLIYYSQIVNDFQKGDIAEGYSVSREKKESFPLTVTSAQKNPTAFYLCASTPTGGGYGYTFGSGTRLTVV.

This clonotype occurred once. The chain employs TRBV10-3 and TRBJ2-1; TRBD2 aligns across 8 bases. V was clipped by 6 bases and J by 0 bases; unmatched bases: 7. CDR1 is ENHRY and CDR2 is SYGVKD in the germline V gene. The CDR3 contains 16 residues. CDR3: CAIRPLADSSYNEQFF. CDR3 nucleotide sequence: TGTGCCATCAGACCACTAGCGGACAGCTCCTACAATGAGCAGTTCTTC.

The genes are TRBV4-1 and TRBJ2-1; 8 nucleotides agree with TRBD2. The germline V gene has CDR1 MGHRA and CDR2 YSYEKL. Trimming cost V 2 bases and J 10 bases; bases outside gene matches: 7. The CDR3 has 14 residues. The CDR3 loop is CASSQSGGGFEQFF. CDR3 coding DNA: TGCGCCAGCAGCCAATCGGGGGGGGGATTCGAGCAGTTCTTC.

This chain joins TRBV7-9 and TRBJ2-3; 8 positions agree with TRBD2. This CDR3 region has 17 residues. Germline CDR1 and CDR2: SEHNR and FQNEAQ (reference sequence). V shed 5 bases, J shed 1 base, and the junction held 11 bases outside the gene matches. The CDR3 is CASSPRRAGGRTDTQYF. DNA for the CDR3: TGTGCCAGCAGCCCCCGCCGGGCGGGGGGCCGCACAGATACGCAGTATTTT.

The V and J genes are TRBV5-1 and TRBJ2-1; D is perhaps TRBD2 (6 bases). Looked up from germline, CDR1 is SGHRS and CDR2 is YFSETQ. V was pared by 3 bases and J by 5 bases, with 15 bases between. CDR3 length: 15 amino acids. CDR3 loop: CASSSTGDRDNEQFF. DNA for the CDR3: TGCGCCAGCAGCTCCACGGGGGACCGCGACAATGAGCAGTTCTTC.

The chain employs TRBV13 and TRBJ2-1; 13 bases are shared with TRBD2. This CDR3 comprises 14 residues. Germline V gives CDR1 PRHDT, CDR2 FYEKMQ (reference sequence). The junction had 3 bases not matched to a gene; V was cut back by 4 bases and J by 9 bases. In DNA, the CDR3 is TGTGCCAGCAGCTGGACTAGCGGGAGTTTTGAGCAGTTCTTC. This gives the protein CASSWTSGSFEQFF.

J is TRBJ2-1 and V is TRBV6-2 or TRBV6-3, with TRBD2 identical over 10 bases. The V segment lost 2 bases and the J segment 4 bases; nucleotides outside the gene matches: 2. This CDR3 contains 15 residues. Germline CDR1 MNHEY, CDR2 SVGEGT. CDR3 in DNA: TGTGCCAGCAGTTACAAGACTAGCGGGTACAATGAGCAGTTCTTC. Its protein product is CASSYKTSGYNEQFF.

The genes are TRBV4-3 and TRBJ1-4; tentative D call: TRBD1 (5 bases). V lost 0 bases and J lost 8, with 13 bases in between. CDR1 and CDR2 (germline): LGHNA, YSLEER. The CDR3 extends over 15 amino acids. CDR3 sequence: CASSQEEGSGEKLFF. Here the CDR3 DNA reads TGCGCCAGCAGCCAAGAGGAGGGGTCAGGCGAAAAACTGTTTTTT.

This clonotype was observed a few times. The rearrangement uses TRBV10-3 and TRBJ2-3; D is unresolved. The CDR3 sequence is 17 residues long. The V gene's germline CDR1 is ENHRY and CDR2 SYGVKD. Trimming removed 5 bases from V and 1 base from J, with 19 bases in between. CDR3 coding DNA: TGTGCCATCAGTACTCCGGGTCCCCCGGTCCGCACAGATACGCAGTATTTT. Its translation: CAISTPGPPVRTDTQYF.

This chain links TRBV28 with TRBJ2-1, with a possible D match to TRBD2 (6 bases). Germline CDR1 and CDR2: MDHEN and SYDVKM. The CDR3 consists of 14 residues. Trimming took off 4 bases at V and 8 bases at J, with 15 bases between the two ends. The CDR3 reads CASSSPTSLDEQFF. The CDR3 DNA reads TGTGCCAGCAGTTCGCCAACTAGCCTGGATGAGCAGTTCTTC.

The V call is TRBV27, the J call TRBJ1-2, with TRBD1 identical over 7 bases. The trim removed 6 bases at V and 3 bases at J, leaving 7 bases unmatched. Germline CDR1 and CDR2: MNHEY and SMNVEV (reference sequence). The CDR3 contains 14 residues. CDR3 amino acids: CASSLAGGHYGYTF. CDR3 DNA sequence: TGTGCCAGCAGCCTTGCAGGGGGTCACTATGGCTACACCTTC.

At least ten counts were recorded for this clonotype. The V gene is TRBV20-1, the J gene TRBJ2-7; D perhaps matches TRBD2 (6 bases). Per germline, CDR1 DFQATT and CDR2 SNEGSKA (reference sequence). V was clipped by 1 base and J by 0 bases, with 16 bases between them. This CDR3 has 16 residues. The CDR3 here is CSARGEAGSDSYEQYF. The CDR3 bases are TGCAGTGCTAGAGGGGAGGCGGGGTCTGACTCCTACGAGCAGTACTTC.

The genes are TRBV6-6 and TRBJ1-1; D is undetermined. Germline V CDR1 and CDR2: MNHNY, SVGAGI (reference sequence). The V and J ends lost 7 bases and 4 bases respectively, with 13 bases between them. This CDR3 is built from 13 residues. CDR3 residues: CASKRGGGTEAFF. In DNA, the CDR3 is TGTGCCAGCAAGCGGGGAGGCGGCACTGAAGCTTTCTTT.

The chain's CDR3 is CAWRGGTGTPYEQYF. The CDR3 DNA follows: TGTGCCTGGAGGGGGGGCACGGGAACACCCTACGAGCAGTACTTC. The chain joins TRBV30 to TRBJ2-7; D might be TRBD1 or TRBD2, each matching 6 bases. Germline CDR1 and CDR2: GTSNPN and SVGIG (reference sequence). V was cut by 3 bases and J by 2 bases, with 17 bases left in between. The CDR3 loop spans 15 amino acids.

This clonotype has a handful of counts. The chain carries TRBV10-3 and TRBJ1-2, with D possibly matching TRBD1 (5 bases). This CDR3 comprises 14 residues. V lost 6 bases to trimming and J lost 8 bases, with 19 bases between them. Germline-derived CDR1 and CDR2 are ENHRY and SYGVKD. In DNA, the CDR3 is TGTGCCATCAGCGTCGGTCGGGGGGGGAAAGGCTACACCTTC. Translated: CAISVGRGGKGYTF.

The V and J genes are TRBV20-1 and TRBJ2-1; a weak D match, TRBD1 (6 bases). This CDR3 spans 15 amino acids. V lost 1 base and J lost 8, with 18 bases in between. CDR1 and CDR2 from the germline V gene are DFQATT and SNEGSKA (reference sequence). In DNA form, the CDR3 reads TGCAGTGCTAGAGGGGGGCCAGGGAGTGGGGATGAGCAGTTCTTC. It codes for CSARGGPGSGDEQFF.

The gene calls are TRBV28 and TRBJ2-7; D is undetermined. Looked up from germline, CDR1 is MDHEN and CDR2 is SYDVKM. V was pared by 3 bases and J by 0 bases, with 9 bases between. CDR3 length: 14 residues. CDR3 nucleotides: TGTGCCAGCAGTTTCGTCCGCCTCTCCTACGAGCAGTACTTC. Translation gives CASSFVRLSYEQYF.

This clonotype was detected only a few times. V is TRBV20-1 and J is TRBJ2-1, with D unclear. Germline V gives CDR1 DFQATT, CDR2 SNEGSKA (reference sequence). The CDR3 totals 10 residues. The CDR3 spells CRAGLGEQFF. The CDR3 nucleotides read TGCAGGGCCGGTCTAGGTGAGCAGTTCTTC.

The V and J genes are TRBV28 and TRBJ1-1; D is uncertain. From germline, CDR1 is MDHEN and CDR2 SYDVKM. V dropped 2 bases and J dropped 3 bases, with 19 bases sitting between them. CDR3 length: 17 amino acids. The CDR3 DNA reads TGTGCCAGCAGTTTAGTCCTGGTGGCATCAAGGGACACTGAAGCTTTCTTT. Translation gives CASSLVLVASRDTEAFF.

This chain uses TRBV2 with TRBJ2-3; 8 bases match TRBD2. V was pared by 3 bases and J by 7 bases, with 9 bases of the junction left unmatched. Germline CDR1 and CDR2: SNHLY and FYNNEI. This CDR3 is 15 amino acids long. CDR3 in amino acids: CASSEDLSGTNTQYF. The CDR3 nucleotides read TGTGCCAGCAGTGAGGATCTTAGCGGGACGAATACGCAGTATTTT.

There are many counts of this clonotype. The rearrangement joins TRBV29-1 to TRBJ1-5; D gene uncertain. This CDR3 is 13 amino acids long. Germline values: CDR1 SQVTM, CDR2 ANQGSEA. Trimming stripped 4 bases from V and 4 bases from J, with 11 bases between. The CDR3 region is CSVAPDGNQPQHF. The CDR3 DNA is TGCAGCGTTGCCCCGGACGGTAATCAGCCCCAGCATTTT.

The V and J genes are TRBV7-3 and TRBJ2-1; 8 bases line up with TRBD2. Germline CDR1 is SGHTA and CDR2 is FQGTGA. The CDR3 spans 15 residues. V dropped 3 bases and J dropped 9; count of bases not matched to a gene: 10. CDR3 region: CASSFTSGPGSEQFF. The CDR3, as DNA: TGTGCCAGCAGCTTTACTAGCGGTCCCGGCAGTGAGCAGTTCTTC. The entire variable domain, with the rest obtained from reference TRBV7-3 and TRBJ2-1, is as follows: GAGVSQTPSNKVTEKGKYVELRCDPISGHTALYWYRQSLGQGPEFLIYFQGTGAADDSGLPNDRFFAVRPEGSVSTLKIQRTERGDSAVYLCASSFTSGPGSEQFFGPGTRLTVL.

This chain uses TRBV25-1 with TRBJ2-2; D gene ambiguous. V gave up 1 base and J gave up 3 bases, with 9 bases separating them. CDR3 length equals 15 residues. Per germline, CDR1 MGHDK and CDR2 SYGVNS. CDR3 sequence: CASSEFGKDTGELFF. CDR3 sequence (DNA): TGTGCCAGCAGTGAATTTGGGAAGGACACCGGGGAGCTGTTTTTT.

DNA for the CDR3: TGTGCCATCACCAGGGACAGGCGGATCACAGATACGCAGTATTTT. As protein: CAITRDRRITDTQYF. The chain uses TRBV10-3 and TRBJ2-3, with 8 bases aligning to TRBD1. Trimming took 7 bases from V and 2 from J; bases not matched to a gene: 8. Germline V gene data show CDR1 as ENHRY and CDR2 as SYGVKD. The CDR3 is 15 amino acids.

The rearrangement uses TRBV3-1 and TRBJ2-2; 8 bases align to TRBD1. After removal of 5 bases from V and 6 bases from J, the junction contained 11 bases not matched to a gene. Per the germline V gene, CDR1 is LGHDT and CDR2 is YNNKEL (reference sequence). This CDR3 has 16 amino acids. CDR3 coding DNA: TGTGCCAGCAGCGGACCGGGACAGGCCAGGCCCGGGGAGCTGTTTTTT. It yields the protein CASSGPGQARPGELFF.

This clonotype was detected ten times or more. This sequence joins TRBV7-9 and TRBJ2-3, with 11 bases fitting TRBD2. The germline V gene encodes CDR1 SEHNR and CDR2 FQNEAQ (reference sequence). V shed 5 bases, J shed 0 bases, and the junction held 7 bases outside the gene matches. CDR3 length equals 17 residues. The CDR3 reads CASSPRRLAGSTDTQYF. The CDR3 nucleotides read TGTGCCAGCAGCCCCAGGCGACTAGCGGGAAGCACAGATACGCAGTATTTT.

The chain combines TRBV18 with TRBJ2-1; the match to TRBD2 covers 14 bases. The V gene end was trimmed by 2 bases and the J gene end by 4 bases; junction bases not matched to a gene: 4. The CDR3 consists of 17 residues. CDR1 KGHSH and CDR2 LQKENI come from the germline V gene. The CDR3 sequence is CASSPGTSGGFYNEQFF. CDR3 nucleotides: TGTGCCAGCTCACCAGGGACTAGCGGGGGCTTTTACAATGAGCAGTTCTTC.